This TCR beta chain originates from a study of T cell repertoires in aging, cancer and after chemotherapy. A mixed TRB-A/B primer pool amplified rearranged TRB by multiplex touch-down PCR. In TCRdb, the multiplex PCR reads were re-called with MiXCR into one record per CDR3 protein. The repertoire has several thousand distinct CDR3 sequences, less than 70% of them found once; the top ten carry about 3.3%. TCR beta rearrangements were amplified from peripheral blood genomic DNA. Trimming took off 0 bases at V and 4 bases at J, with 15 bases between the two ends. Germline V lookup: CDR1 DFQATT, CDR2 SNEGSKA (reference sequence). The CDR3 runs to 15 residues.

The chain couples TRBV20-1 to TRBJ1-1, with D possibly matching TRBD1 (5 bases). The sample consisted of blood. The TCR comes from a human donor with a solid tumor. The CDR3 reads CSARDHRGDRTEAFF. The DNA of the CDR3 is TGCAGTGCTAGAGATCATCGGGGGGATCGCACTGAAGCTTTCTTT.